Following are 8 T cell receptor beta chains from one sample sequenced in a study of STAT5B mutations in CD4+ large granular lymphocyte leukemia. Sequencing was performed with immunoSEQ multiplex PCR; in TCRdb, only in-frame clones are kept and a portion is missing. The sample contains fewer than 35,000 clones, roughly 70% of which appear only once. The sequenced sample consisted of CD4+ T cells from blood buffy coats. The receptor set was obtained from a human donor in good health.

The V gene is TRBV6-1, the J gene TRBJ1-5; D is uncertain. Germline V gives CDR1 MNHNS, CDR2 SASEGT. The V and J ends lost 2 bases and 1 base respectively, with 3 bases between them. The CDR3 has 13 residues. CDR3 loop: CASSEISNQPQHF. CDR3 DNA: TGTGCCAGCAGTGAAATAAGCAATCAGCCCCAGCATTTT.

This clone was detected a few times. This chain connects TRBV4-2 to TRBJ2-5; 13 bases are shared with TRBD2. CDR3 length equals 16 residues. V shed 3 bases and J 4 bases; nucleotides not matched to a gene: 5. Germline CDR1 reads LGHNA; CDR2 reads YNFKEQ. CDR3 nucleotides: TGTGCCAGCAGCCAGGGGACTAGCGGGGAAGTAGAGACCCAGTACTTC. Protein: CASSQGTSGEVETQYF.

The rearrangement joins TRBV7-2 to TRBJ1-1; D perhaps matches TRBD1 (5 bases). Per germline, CDR1 SGHTA and CDR2 FQGNSA. Deletions cut 3 bases from V and 0 bases from J, with 11 bases between. This CDR3 is built from 15 residues. The CDR3 here is CASSFYRSLNTEAFF. The CDR3 nucleotides read TGTGCCAGCAGCTTTTACAGGAGCCTGAACACTGAAGCTTTCTTT.

The chain links TRBV19 to TRBJ2-1; TRBD2 agrees at 9 bases. The CDR3 extends over 17 amino acids. The trim removed 5 bases at V and 6 bases at J, leaving 14 bases unmatched. CDR1 and CDR2 (germline): LNHDA, SQIVND (reference sequence). The CDR3 spells CASSPLRGSGSPNEQFF. CDR3 coding DNA: TGTGCCAGTAGTCCCTTACGGGGTAGCGGGAGTCCCAATGAGCAGTTCTTC.

The J gene is TRBJ1-1, the V gene TRBV28, with 9 bases fitting TRBD1. CDR3 length equals 16 residues. With V trimmed by 6 bases and J by 9 bases, 17 bases remained unmatched. In germline, CDR1 is MDHEN, CDR2 SYDVKM. The CDR3 nucleotides read TGTGCCAGCAGACAAACCGACGGGACAGGGATTGCCCAAGCTTTCTTT. Its protein is CASRQTDGTGIAQAFF.

The rearrangement links TRBV10-3 to TRBJ2-1; 14 nucleotides match TRBD2. Germline V lookup: CDR1 ENHRY, CDR2 SYGVKD. Trimming at V came to 6 bases and at J to 1 base, leaving 8 bases not matched to a gene. CDR3 size: 18 residues. This CDR3 reads CAISLTGTSGSSYNEQFF. The CDR3 nucleotides are TGTGCCATCAGCCTAACCGGGACTAGCGGGAGTTCCTACAATGAGCAGTTCTTC.

The CDR3 is CASSLEATSGINEQFF. Here the CDR3 DNA reads TGTGCCAGCAGCTTAGAAGCGACTAGCGGGATAAATGAGCAGTTCTTC. The gene calls are TRBV7-9 and TRBJ2-1; 11 bases fit TRBD2. With 1 base clipped from V and 7 bases from J, the junction kept 6 bases outside the gene matches. The CDR3 is made up of 16 amino acids. Germline V lookup: CDR1 SEHNR, CDR2 FQNEAQ (reference sequence).

The chain is built from TRBV6-1 and TRBJ1-2; D may be TRBD1 (5 bases). The CDR3 is 16 residues long. The germline V gene encodes CDR1 MNHNS and CDR2 SASEGT. V was trimmed by 7 bases and J by 4 bases, leaving 22 bases between them. The CDR3 loop reads CASNERVGPRPYGYTF. CDR3 DNA sequence: TGTGCCAGCAATGAGAGAGTGGGACCTCGCCCCTATGGCTACACCTTC.